This T cell receptor beta chain was recovered during a study of cytotoxic CD8 clonotypes in ibrutinib-treated CLL. Across the whole study: Averaging across samples gave 255,043 productive templates and 94,082 productive rearrangements. Broader study findings: Clonality increased with ibrutinib response but returned toward baseline at progression.

Depth targeted 1 in 200,000 to 1 in 1 million T cells, averaging about 9.2x coverage per clonotype. Sequencing used immunoSEQ multiplex PCR; TCRdb keeps in-frame clones, though not all of them. The sample has 160,000 or so clones, about 88% seen once. Worth noting for this clone: Its antigen remains unknown.

The V gene's germline CDR1 is SGHRS and CDR2 YFSETQ. This CDR3 has 18 amino acids. Trimming shortened V by 0 bases and J by 0 bases, and 16 bases separated the two germline ends. The sequence came from a human donor with chronic lymphocytic leukemia. The chain recombines TRBV5-1 with TRBJ1-3; no clear D gene. The sequences come from PBMCs, collected at disease progression, from a patient treated with ibrutinib. The CDR3 region has the DNA TGCGCCAGCAGCTTGGAGGTTGTGGGGTCATACTCTGGAAACACCATATATTTT. This codes for CASSLEVVGSYSGNTIYF. Complete variable domain (other parts from reference TRBV5-1 and TRBJ1-3): KAGVTQTPRYLIKTRGQQVTLSCSPISGHRSVSWYQQTPGQGLQFLFEYFSETQRNKGNFPGRFSGRQFSNSRSEMNVSTLELGDSALYLCASSLEVVGSYSGNTIYFGEGSWLTVV.